The 2 T cell receptor beta chains below all came from one sample that was sequenced in a study of blood T cells in healthy people across ages. The authors ran a second PCR of 7 to 11 cycles using a sample-barcoded 5' primer and a J-beta primer mix. TCRdb ran MiXCR on the 5' RACE reads and lists one entry per CDR3 protein. The sample yields around 900,000 distinct CDR3 sequences, less than 35% seen once. Sequencing was carried out using blood. The source of these receptors is a woman aged 80 or over in good health.

Only one count was recorded for this clonotype. The V gene is TRBV12-3 or TRBV12-4, the J gene TRBJ1-2; 12 bases agree with TRBD1. The ends lost 5 bases at V and 8 bases at J; junction bases unmatched: 9. The CDR3 is made up of 15 amino acids. Here the CDR3 DNA reads TGTGCCAGCAGTAATCCGGGACAGGGGGCCTGGGGCTACACCTTC. Translation: CASSNPGQGAWGYTF.

This chain joins TRBV20-1 and TRBJ2-3; D remains unclear. CDR1 and CDR2 from the germline V gene are DFQATT and SNEGSKA (reference sequence). Between the trimmed V and J ends, which lost 1 base and 1 base, there was a span of 12 bases. CDR3 length: 15 amino acids. CDR3 DNA: TGCAGTGCTAGAGGAGGCGGATCCCGCACAGATACGCAGTATTTT. Translation gives CSARGGGSRTDTQYF.